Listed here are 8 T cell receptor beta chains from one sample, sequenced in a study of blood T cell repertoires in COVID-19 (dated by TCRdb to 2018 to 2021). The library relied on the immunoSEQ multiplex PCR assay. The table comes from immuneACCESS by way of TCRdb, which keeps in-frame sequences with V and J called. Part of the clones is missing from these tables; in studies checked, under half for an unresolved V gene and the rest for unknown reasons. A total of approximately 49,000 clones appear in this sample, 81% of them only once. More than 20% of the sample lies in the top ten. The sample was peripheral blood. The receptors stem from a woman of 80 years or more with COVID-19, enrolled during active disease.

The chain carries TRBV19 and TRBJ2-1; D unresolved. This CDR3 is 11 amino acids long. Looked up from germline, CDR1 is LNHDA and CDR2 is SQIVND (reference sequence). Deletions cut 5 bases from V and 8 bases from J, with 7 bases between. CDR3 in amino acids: CASSVFDEQFF. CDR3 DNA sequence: TGTGCCAGTAGTGTATTCGATGAGCAGTTCTTC.

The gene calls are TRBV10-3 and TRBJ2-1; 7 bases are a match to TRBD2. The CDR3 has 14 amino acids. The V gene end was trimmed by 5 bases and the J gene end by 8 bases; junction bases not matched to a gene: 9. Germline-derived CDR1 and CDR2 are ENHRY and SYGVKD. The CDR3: CAISYGGSGYEQFF. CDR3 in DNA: TGTGCCATCAGTTACGGCGGGAGCGGATATGAGCAGTTCTTC.

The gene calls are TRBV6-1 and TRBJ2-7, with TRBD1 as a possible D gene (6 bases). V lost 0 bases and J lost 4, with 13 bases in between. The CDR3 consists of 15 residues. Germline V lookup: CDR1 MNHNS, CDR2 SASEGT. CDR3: CASSEAGTLKYEQYF. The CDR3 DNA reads TGTGCCAGCAGTGAAGCCGGGACACTTAAATACGAGCAGTACTTC.

CDR3 in amino acids: CASRPTDLGAYEQYF. The CDR3 nucleotides read TGTGCCAGTAGACCCACGGACCTAGGGGCCTACGAGCAGTACTTC. The V and J genes are TRBV19 and TRBJ2-7; weak D call: TRBD1 (5 bases). Germline V gives CDR1 LNHDA, CDR2 SQIVND (reference sequence). CDR3 length equals 15 residues. The V end was cut by 6 bases, the J end by 2 bases, with 17 bases between.

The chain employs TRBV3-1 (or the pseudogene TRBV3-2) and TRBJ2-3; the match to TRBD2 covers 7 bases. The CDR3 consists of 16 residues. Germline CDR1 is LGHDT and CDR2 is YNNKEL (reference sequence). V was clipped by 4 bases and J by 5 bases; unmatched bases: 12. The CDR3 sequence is CASSLLADPRGDTQYF. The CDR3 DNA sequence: TGTGCCAGCAGCCTCCTAGCGGACCCACGCGGAGATACGCAGTATTTT.

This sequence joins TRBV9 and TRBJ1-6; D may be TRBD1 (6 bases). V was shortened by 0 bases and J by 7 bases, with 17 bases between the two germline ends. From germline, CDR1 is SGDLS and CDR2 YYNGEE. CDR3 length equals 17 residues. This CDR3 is CASSVASGTTANSPLHF. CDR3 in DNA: TGTGCCAGCAGCGTAGCTTCGGGGACAACAGCCAATTCACCCCTCCACTTT.

As DNA, the CDR3 is TGTGCCGGCGGGGTCGCGGGTCAGCCCCAGCATTTT. Its translation: CAGGVAGQPQHF. This chain uses TRBV28 with TRBJ1-5; no clear D. Trimming removed 11 bases from V and 6 bases from J, with 14 bases in between. The germline V gene encodes CDR1 MDHEN and CDR2 SYDVKM. The CDR3 sequence is 12 residues long.

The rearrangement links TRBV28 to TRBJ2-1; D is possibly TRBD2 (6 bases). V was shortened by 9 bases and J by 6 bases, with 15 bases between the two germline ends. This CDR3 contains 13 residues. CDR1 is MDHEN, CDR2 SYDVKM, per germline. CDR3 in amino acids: CARRTGVSNEQFF. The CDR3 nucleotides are TGTGCCAGGAGGACGGGAGTTAGCAATGAGCAGTTCTTC.